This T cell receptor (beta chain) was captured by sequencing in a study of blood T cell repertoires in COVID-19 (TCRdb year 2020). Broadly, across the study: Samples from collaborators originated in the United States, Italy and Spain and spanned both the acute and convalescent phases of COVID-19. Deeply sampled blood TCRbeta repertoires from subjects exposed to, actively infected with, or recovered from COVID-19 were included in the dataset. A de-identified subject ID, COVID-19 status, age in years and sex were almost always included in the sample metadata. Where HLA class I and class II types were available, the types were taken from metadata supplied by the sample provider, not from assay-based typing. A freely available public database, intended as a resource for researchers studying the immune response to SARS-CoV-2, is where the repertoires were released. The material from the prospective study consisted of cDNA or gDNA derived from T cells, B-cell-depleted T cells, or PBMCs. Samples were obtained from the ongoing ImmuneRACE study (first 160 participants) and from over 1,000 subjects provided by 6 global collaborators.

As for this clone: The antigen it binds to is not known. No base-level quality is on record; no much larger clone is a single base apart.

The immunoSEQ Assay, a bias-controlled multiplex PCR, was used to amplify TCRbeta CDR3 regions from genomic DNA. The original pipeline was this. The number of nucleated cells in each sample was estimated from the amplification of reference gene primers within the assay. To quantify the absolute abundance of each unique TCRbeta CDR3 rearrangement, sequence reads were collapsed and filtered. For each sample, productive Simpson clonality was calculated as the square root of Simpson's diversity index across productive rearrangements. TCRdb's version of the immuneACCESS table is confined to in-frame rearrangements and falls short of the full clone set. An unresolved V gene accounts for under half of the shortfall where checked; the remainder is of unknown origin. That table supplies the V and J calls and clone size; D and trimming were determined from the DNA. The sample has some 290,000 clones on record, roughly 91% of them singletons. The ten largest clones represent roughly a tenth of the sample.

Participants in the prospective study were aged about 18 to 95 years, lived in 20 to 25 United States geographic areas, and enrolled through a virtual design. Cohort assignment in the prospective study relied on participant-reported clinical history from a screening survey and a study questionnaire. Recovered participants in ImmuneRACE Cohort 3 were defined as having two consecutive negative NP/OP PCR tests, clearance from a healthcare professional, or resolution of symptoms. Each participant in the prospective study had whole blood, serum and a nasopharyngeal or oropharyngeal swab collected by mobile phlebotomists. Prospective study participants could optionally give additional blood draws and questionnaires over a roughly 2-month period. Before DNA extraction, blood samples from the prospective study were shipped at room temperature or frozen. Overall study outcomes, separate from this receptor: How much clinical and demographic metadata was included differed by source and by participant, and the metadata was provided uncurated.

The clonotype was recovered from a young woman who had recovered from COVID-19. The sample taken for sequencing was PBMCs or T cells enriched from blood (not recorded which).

The DNA sequence is TGCAGCGTTGATCCGGGGGGCCGAGGAAATGAGCAGTTCTTC. Translation gives CSVDPGGRGNEQFF. The V gene is TRBV29-1 and the J gene is TRBJ2-1, and perhaps TRBD2 as D gene, on 7 matching bases. Between the V and J ends, shortened by 3 bases and 7 bases respectively, the junction contains 16 bases. The CDR3 runs 14 amino acids, cysteine and phenylalanine included. Kept here is only the CDR3 DNA, which spans 42 bases and is read in frame from base 1. Taken from the germline V gene, the CDR1 and CDR2 loops are SQVTM and ANQGSEA.